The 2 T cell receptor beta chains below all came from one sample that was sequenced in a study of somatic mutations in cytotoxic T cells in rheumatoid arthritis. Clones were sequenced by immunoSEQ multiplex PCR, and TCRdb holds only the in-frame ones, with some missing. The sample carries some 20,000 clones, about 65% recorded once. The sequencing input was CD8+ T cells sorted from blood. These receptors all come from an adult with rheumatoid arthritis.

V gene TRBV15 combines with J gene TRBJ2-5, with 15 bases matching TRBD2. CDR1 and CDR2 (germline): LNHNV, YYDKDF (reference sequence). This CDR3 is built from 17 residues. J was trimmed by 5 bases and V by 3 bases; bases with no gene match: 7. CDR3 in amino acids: CATSRRGLAGGRETQYF. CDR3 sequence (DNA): TGTGCCACCAGCAGGAGAGGACTAGCGGGGGGGCGTGAGACCCAGTACTTC.

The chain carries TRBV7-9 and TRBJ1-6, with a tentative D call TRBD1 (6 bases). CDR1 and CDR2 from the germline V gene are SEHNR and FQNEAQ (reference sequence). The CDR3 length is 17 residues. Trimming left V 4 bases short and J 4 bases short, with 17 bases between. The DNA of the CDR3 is TGTGCCAGCAGCTCCCCCATCTCGGACAGTTATAATTCACCCCTCCACTTT. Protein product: CASSSPISDSYNSPLHF.